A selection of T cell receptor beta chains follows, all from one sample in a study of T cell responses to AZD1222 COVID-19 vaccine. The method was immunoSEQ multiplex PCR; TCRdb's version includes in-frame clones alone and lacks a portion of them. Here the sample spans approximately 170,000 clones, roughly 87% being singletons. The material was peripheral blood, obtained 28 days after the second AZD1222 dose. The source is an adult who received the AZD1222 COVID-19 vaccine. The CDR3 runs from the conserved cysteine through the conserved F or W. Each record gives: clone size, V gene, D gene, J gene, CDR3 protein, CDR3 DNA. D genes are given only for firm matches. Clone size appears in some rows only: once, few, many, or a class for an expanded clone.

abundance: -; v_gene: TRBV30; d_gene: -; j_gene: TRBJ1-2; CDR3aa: CAWSWGVGNYGYTF; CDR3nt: TGTGCCTGGAGTTGGGGGGTGGGTAACTATGGCTACACCTTC
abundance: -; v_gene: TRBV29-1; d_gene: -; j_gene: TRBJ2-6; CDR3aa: CSVEWGSSSGANVLTF; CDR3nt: TGCAGCGTTGAATGGGGGTCTAGCTCTGGGGCCAACGTCCTGACTTTC
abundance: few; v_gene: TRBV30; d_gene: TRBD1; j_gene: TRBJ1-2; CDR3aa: CALSRDRGGGYTF; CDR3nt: TGTGCCCTCTCACGGGACAGGGGAGGGGGCTACACCTTC
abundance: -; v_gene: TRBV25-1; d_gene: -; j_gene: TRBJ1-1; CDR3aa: CASNSLNTEAFF; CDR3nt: TGTGCCAGCAACAGTCTGAACACTGAAGCTTTCTTT
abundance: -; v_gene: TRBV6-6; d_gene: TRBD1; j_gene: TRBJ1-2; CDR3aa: CASRGGRDRGHDGYTF; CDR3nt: TGTGCCAGCAGAGGGGGCCGGGACAGGGGGCATGATGGCTACACCTTC
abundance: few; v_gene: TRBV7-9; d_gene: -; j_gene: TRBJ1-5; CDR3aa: CASSLAGSTPHF; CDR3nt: TGTGCCAGCAGCTTAGCGGGCTCCACTCCGCATTTT
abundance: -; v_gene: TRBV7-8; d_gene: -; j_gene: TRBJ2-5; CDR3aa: CASSLAFFWQGETQYF; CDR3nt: TGTGCCAGCAGCTTAGCGTTTTTTTGGCAGGGAGAGACCCAGTACTTC
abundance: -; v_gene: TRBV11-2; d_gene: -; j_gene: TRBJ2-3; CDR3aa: CASSKGPTTDTQYF; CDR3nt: TGTGCCAGCAGCAAGGGCCCAACCACAGATACGCAGTATTTT
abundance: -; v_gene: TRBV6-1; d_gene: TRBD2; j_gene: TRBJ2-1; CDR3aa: CASSEYKAGLYNEQFF; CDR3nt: TGTGCCAGCAGTGAATATAAAGCGGGGCTCTACAATGAGCAGTTCTTC
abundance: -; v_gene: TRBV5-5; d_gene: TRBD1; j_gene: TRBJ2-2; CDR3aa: CASSLGQGANGELFF; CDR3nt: TGTGCCAGCAGCTTGGGACAGGGGGCTAACGGGGAGCTGTTTTTT
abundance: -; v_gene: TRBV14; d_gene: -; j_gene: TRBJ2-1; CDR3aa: CASSHPVSTSPRSSYNEQFF; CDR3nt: TGTGCCAGCAGCCATCCAGTTTCGACATCCCCGAGGAGCTCCTACAATGAGCAGTTCTTC
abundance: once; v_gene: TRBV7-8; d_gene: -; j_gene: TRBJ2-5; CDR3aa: CASSLAMAEETQYF; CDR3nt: TGTGCCAGCAGCTTAGCGATGGCAGAAGAGACCCAGTACTTC
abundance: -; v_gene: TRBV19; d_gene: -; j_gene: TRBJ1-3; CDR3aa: CASSALPAGNTIYF; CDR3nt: TGTGCCAGTAGTGCCCTCCCCGCTGGAAACACCATATATTTT
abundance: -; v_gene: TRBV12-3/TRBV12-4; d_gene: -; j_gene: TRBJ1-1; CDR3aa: CASSRWVGGEAFF; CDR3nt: TGTGCCAGCAGCCGCTGGGTGGGGGGTGAAGCTTTCTTT
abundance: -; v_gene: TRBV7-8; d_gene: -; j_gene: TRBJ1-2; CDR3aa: CASSFDSGSGYTF; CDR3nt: TGTGCCAGCAGCTTTGACAGCGGGTCCGGCTACACCTTC
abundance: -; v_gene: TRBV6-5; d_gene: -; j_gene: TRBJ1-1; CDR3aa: CASSIRQNTEAFF; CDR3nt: TGTGCCAGCAGTATACGACAGAACACTGAAGCTTTCTTT
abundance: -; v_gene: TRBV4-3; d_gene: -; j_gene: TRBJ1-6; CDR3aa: CASSQDKSSPLHF; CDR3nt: TGCGCCAGCAGCCAAGACAAGAGTTCACCCCTCCACTTT
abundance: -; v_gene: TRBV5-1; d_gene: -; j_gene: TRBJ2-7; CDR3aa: CASSLTGTYEQYF; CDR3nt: TGCGCCAGCAGCTTAACAGGGACCTACGAGCAGTACTTC
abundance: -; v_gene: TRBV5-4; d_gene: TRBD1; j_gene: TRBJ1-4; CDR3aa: CASSLGTGWNEKLFF; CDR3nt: TGTGCCAGCAGCTTGGGGACAGGGTGGAATGAAAAACTGTTTTTT
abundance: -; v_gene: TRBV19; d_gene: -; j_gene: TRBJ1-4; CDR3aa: CASSMGGPREKLFF; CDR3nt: TGTGCCAGTAGTATGGGGGGACCCCGCGAAAAACTGTTTTTT
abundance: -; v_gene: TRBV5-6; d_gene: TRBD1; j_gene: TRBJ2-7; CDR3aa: CASSSPPNRGLAYEQYF; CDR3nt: TGTGCCAGCAGCTCTCCTCCGAACAGGGGGCTGGCCTACGAGCAGTACTTC
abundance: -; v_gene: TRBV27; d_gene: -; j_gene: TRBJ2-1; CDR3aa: CASLRGGEQFF; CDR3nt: TGTGCCAGCCTTCGGGGTGGAGAGCAGTTCTTC
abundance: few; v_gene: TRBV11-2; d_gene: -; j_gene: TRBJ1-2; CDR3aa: CASSLANSNYGYTF; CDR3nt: TGTGCCAGCAGCTTAGCCAACAGTAACTATGGCTACACCTTC
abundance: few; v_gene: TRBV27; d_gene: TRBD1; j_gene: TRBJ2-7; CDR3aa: CASSLSDRYDEQYF; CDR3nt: TGTGCCAGCAGTTTATCGGACAGGTATGACGAGCAGTACTTC
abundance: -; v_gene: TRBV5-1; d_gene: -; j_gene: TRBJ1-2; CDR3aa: CASSLDTGNYGYTF; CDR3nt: TGCGCCAGCAGCTTGGACACAGGCAACTATGGCTACACCTTC
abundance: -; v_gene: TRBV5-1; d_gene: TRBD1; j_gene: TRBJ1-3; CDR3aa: CASSSSQGGAFGNTIYF; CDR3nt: TGCGCCAGCAGCTCCTCCCAGGGGGGGGCTTTTGGAAACACCATATATTTT
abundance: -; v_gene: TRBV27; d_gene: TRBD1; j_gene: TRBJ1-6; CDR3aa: CASSSRDRPSPLHF; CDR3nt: TGTGCCAGCAGTTCCCGGGACAGGCCATCACCCCTCCACTTT
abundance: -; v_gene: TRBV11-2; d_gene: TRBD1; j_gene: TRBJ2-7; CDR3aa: CASSPQPGQGGLEQYF; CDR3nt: TGTGCCAGCAGCCCCCAACCCGGACAGGGGGGGCTCGAGCAGTACTTC
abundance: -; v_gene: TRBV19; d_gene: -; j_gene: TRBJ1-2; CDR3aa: CASRRIYYQTGNYGYTF; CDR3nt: TGTGCCAGTAGGAGGATCTACTACCAGACGGGTAACTATGGCTACACCTTC
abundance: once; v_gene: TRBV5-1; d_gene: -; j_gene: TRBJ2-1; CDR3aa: CASSLGQYNEQFF; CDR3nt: TGCGCCAGCAGCTTAGGACAGTATAATGAGCAGTTCTTC
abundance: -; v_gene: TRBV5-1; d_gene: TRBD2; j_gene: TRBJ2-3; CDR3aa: CASRLAGVDTQYF; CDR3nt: TGCGCCAGCAGACTAGCGGGGGTGGATACGCAGTATTTT